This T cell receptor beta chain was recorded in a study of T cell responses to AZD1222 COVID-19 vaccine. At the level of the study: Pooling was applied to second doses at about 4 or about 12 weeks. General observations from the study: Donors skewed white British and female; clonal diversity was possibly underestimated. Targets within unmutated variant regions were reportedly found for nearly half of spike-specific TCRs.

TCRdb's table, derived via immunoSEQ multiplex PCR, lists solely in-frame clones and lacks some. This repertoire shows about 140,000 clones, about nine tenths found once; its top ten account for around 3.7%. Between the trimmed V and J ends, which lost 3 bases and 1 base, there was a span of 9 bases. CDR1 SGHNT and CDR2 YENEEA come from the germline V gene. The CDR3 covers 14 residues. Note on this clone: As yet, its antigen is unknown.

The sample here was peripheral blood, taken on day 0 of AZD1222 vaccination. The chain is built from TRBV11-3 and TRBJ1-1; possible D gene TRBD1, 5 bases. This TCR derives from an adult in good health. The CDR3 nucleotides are TGTGCCAGCAGCTTTGGCCAGGGGAACACTGAAGCTTTCTTT. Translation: CASSFGQGNTEAFF.